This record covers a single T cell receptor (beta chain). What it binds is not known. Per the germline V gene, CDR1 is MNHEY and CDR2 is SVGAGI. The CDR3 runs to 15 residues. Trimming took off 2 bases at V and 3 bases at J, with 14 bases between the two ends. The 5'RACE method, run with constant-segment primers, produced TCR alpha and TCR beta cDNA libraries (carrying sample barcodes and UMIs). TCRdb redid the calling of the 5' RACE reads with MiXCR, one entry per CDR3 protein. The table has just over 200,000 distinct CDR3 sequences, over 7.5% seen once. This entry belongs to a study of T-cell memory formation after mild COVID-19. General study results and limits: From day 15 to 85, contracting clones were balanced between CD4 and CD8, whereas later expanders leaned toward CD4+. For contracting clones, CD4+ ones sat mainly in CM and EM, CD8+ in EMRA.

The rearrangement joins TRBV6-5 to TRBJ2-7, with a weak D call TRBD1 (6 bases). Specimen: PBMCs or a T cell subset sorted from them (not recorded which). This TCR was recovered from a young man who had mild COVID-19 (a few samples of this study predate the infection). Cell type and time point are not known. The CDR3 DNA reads TGTGCCAGCAGTTACCCTCAAGGGGGTAGCTACGAGCAGTACTTC. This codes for CASSYPQGGSYEQYF.